This entry lists 4 T cell receptor beta chains sequenced from one sample in a study of T cell repertoires and HLA-DP antigens (dated by TCRdb to the late 2010s). Libraries were made using the immunoSEQ multiplex PCR assay. TCRdb retrieved this table from immuneACCESS and kept in-frame rearrangements only. Not all clones are present; in checked studies, unresolved V genes account for under half, and no reason is known for the remainder. The sample table holds about 110,000 clones, of which around 92% were seen once. 0.25% to 0.3% of the sample is held by the ten biggest clonotypes. Their specific antigens are unknown. Sequencing was done on a sample of CD4+ T cells from PBMCs. The receptors shown here come from a woman younger than 30 in good health and CMV-seronegative.

The chain couples TRBV6-5 to TRBJ2-1, with a tentative D call TRBD1 (5 bases). V was pared by 6 bases and J by 9 bases, with 15 bases between. Germline V gives CDR1 MNHEY, CDR2 SVGAGI. This CDR3 has 13 residues. The CDR3 here is CASSYLKRGEQFF. The CDR3 nucleotides are TGTGCCAGCAGCTACCTAAAAAGGGGTGAGCAGTTCTTC.

The chain employs TRBV5-1 and TRBJ1-1; a weak D match, TRBD1 (5 bases). V lost 4 bases and J lost 4, with 17 bases in between. The CDR3 runs 15 residues. CDR1 is SGHRS and CDR2 is YFSETQ in the germline V gene. Here the CDR3 DNA reads TGCGCCAGCAGCCAAATGGCGTCAGGGATCACTGAAGCTTTCTTT. Translated, it gives CASSQMASGITEAFF.

The chain recombines TRBV12-5 with TRBJ2-1; 8 bases are a match to TRBD1. Germline V gives CDR1 LGHNT, CDR2 FRNRAP. This CDR3 is built from 15 residues. J gave up 3 bases and V 2 bases, and 3 bases lay outside the gene matches. CDR3 protein: CASGLRTGFYNEQFF. CDR3 bases: TGTGCTAGTGGTTTGAGGACAGGGTTCTACAATGAGCAGTTCTTC.

The chain recombines TRBV4-3 with TRBJ2-7; D is unresolved. Germline CDR1 reads LGHNA; CDR2 reads YSLEER. V lost 3 bases and J lost 3, with 12 bases in between. This CDR3 is built from 14 residues. CDR3 in DNA: TGCGCCAGCAGCCATGTCGCCACCAACTACGAGCAGTACGTC. Its protein product is CASSHVATNYEQYV.